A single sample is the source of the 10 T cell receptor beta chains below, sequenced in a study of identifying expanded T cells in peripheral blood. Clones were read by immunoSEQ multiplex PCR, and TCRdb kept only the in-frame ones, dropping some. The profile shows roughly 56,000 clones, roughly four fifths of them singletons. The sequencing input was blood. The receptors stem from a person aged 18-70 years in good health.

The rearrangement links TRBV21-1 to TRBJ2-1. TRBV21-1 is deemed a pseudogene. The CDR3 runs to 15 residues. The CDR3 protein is CASSAGGGRGNEQFF. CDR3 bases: TGTGCCAGCAGCGCAGGGGGAGGGCGGGGCAATGAGCAGTTCTTC.

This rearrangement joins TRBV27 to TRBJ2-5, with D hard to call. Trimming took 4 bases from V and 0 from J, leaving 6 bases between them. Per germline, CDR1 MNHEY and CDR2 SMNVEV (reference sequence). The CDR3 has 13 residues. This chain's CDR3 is CASSSGYQETQYF. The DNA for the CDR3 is TGTGCCAGCAGTTCCGGGTACCAAGAGACCCAGTACTTC.

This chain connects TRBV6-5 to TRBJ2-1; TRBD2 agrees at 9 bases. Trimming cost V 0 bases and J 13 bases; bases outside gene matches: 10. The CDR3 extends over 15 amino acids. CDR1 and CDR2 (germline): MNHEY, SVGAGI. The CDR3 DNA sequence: TGTGCCAGCAGTTACTCGAAAAGGGCTAGCGGGACACAGTTCTTC. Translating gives CASSYSKRASGTQFF.

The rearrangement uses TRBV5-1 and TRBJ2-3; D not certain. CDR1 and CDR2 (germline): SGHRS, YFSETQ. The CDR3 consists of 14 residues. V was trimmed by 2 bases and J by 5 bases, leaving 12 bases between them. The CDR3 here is CASSFNLGGDTQYF. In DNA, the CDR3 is TGCGCCAGCAGCTTCAACTTGGGTGGAGATACGCAGTATTTT.

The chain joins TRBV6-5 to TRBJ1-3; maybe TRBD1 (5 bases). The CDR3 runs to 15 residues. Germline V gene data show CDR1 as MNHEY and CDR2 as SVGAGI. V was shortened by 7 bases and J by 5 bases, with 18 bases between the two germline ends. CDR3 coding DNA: TGTGCCAGCACCCAAATGGAGGGGTGGAGAAACACCATATATTTT. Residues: CASTQMEGWRNTIYF.

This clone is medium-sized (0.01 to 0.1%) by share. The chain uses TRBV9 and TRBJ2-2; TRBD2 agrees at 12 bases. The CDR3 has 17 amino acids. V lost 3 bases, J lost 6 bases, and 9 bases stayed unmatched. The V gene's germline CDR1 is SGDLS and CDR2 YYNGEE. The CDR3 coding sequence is TGTGCCAGCAGCGACCCCGGACTAGCGGGAAAGCCCGGGGAGCTGTTTTTT. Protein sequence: CASSDPGLAGKPGELFF.

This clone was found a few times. The CDR3 sequence: CASSSESYNEQFF. The CDR3 DNA is TGTGCCAGCAGTAGCGAATCCTACAATGAGCAGTTCTTC. The chain has TRBV2 and TRBJ2-1; D gene unclear. The CDR3 spans 13 residues. Germline CDR1 SNHLY, CDR2 FYNNEI. With 5 bases removed from V and 1 base from J, the gap between germline ends came to 6 bases.

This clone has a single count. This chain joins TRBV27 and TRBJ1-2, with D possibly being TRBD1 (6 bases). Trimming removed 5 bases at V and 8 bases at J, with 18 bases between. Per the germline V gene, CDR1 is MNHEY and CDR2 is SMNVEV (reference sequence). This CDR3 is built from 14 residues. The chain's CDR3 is CASSPSGGRLGYTF. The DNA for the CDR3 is TGTGCCAGCAGTCCGTCCGGGGGGCGCTTGGGCTACACCTTC.

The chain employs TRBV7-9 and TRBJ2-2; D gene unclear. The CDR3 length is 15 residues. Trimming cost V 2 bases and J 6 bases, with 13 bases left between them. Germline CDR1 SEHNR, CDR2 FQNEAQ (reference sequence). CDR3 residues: CASSLSRLLAGELFF. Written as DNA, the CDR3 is TGTGCCAGCAGCTTAAGCAGACTGTTGGCCGGGGAGCTGTTTTTT.

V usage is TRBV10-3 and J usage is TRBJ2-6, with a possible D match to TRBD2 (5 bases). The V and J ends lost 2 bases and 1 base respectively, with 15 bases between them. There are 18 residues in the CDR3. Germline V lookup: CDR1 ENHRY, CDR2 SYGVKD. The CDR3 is CAISEEGHPFSGANVLTF. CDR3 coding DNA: TGTGCCATCAGTGAGGAGGGTCATCCCTTTTCTGGGGCCAACGTCCTGACTTTC.